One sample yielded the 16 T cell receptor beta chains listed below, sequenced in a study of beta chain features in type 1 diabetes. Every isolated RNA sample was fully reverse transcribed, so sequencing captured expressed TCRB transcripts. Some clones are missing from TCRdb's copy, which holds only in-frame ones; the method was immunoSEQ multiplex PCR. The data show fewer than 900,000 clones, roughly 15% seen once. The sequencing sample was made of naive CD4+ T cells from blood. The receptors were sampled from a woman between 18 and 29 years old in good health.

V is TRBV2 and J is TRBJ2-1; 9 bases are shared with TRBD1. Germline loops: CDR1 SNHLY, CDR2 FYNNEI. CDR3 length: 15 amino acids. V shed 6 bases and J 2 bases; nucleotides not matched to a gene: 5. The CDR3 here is CASSRGQGPYNEQFF. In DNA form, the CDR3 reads TGTGCCAGCAGCAGGGGACAGGGACCCTACAATGAGCAGTTCTTC.

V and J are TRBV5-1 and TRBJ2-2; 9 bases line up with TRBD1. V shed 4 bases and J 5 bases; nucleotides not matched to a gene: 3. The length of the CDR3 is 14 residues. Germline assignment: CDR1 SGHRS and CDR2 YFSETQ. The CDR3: CASSAGQGTGELFF. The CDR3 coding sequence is TGCGCCAGCAGCGCCGGACAGGGGACCGGGGAGCTGTTTTTT.

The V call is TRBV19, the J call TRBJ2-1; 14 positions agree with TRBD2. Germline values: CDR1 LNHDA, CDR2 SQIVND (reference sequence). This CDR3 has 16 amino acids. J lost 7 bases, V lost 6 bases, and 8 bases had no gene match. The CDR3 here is CASSGGTSGSRNEQFF. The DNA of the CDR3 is TGTGCCAGTAGCGGCGGGACTAGCGGGAGTCGTAATGAGCAGTTCTTC.

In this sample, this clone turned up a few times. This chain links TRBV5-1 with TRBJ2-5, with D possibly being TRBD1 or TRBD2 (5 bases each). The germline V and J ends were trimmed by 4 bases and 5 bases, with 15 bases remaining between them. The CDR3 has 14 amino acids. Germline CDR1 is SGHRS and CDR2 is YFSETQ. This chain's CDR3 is CASSLTRDGETQYF. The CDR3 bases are TGCGCCAGCAGCCTGACCCGGGACGGGGAGACCCAGTACTTC.

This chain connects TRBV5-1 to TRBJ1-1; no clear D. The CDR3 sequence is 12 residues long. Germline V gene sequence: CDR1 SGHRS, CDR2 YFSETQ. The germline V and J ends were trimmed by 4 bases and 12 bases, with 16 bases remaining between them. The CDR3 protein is CASSMPIGRTFF. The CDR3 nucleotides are TGCGCCAGCAGCATGCCCATAGGTCGAACTTTCTTT. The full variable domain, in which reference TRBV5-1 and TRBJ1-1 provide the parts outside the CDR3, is KAGVTQTPRYLIKTRGQQVTLSCSPISGHRSVSWYQQTPGQGLQFLFEYFSETQRNKGNFPGRFSGRQFSNSRSEMNVSTLELGDSALYLCASSMPIGRTFFGQGTRLTVV.

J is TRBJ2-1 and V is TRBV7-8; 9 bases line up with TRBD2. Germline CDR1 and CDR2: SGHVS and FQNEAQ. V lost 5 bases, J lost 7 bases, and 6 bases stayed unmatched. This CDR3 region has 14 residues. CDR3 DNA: TGTGCCAGCAGCACCGGACTAGCGAGGAATGAGCAGTTCTTC. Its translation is CASSTGLARNEQFF.

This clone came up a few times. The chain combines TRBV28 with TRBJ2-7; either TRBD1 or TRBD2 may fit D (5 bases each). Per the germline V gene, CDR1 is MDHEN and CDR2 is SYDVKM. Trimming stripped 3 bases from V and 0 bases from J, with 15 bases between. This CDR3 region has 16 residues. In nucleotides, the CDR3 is TGTGCCAGCAGTTTGGTTGGGGGTTCGGGCTCCTACGAGCAGTACTTC. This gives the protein CASSLVGGSGSYEQYF. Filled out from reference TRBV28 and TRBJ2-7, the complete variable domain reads DVKVTQSSRYLVKRTGEKVFLECVQDMDHENMFWYRQDPGLGLRLIYFSYDVKMKEKGDIPEGYSVSREKKERFSLILESASTNQTSMYLCASSLVGGSGSYEQYFGPGTRLTVT.

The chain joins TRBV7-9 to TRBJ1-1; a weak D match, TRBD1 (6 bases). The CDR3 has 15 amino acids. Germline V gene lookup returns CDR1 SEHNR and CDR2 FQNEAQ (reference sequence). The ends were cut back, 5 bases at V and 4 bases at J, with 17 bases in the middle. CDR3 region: CASSPQGDGTTEAFF. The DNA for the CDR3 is TGTGCCAGCAGCCCACAGGGAGATGGTACCACTGAAGCTTTCTTT.

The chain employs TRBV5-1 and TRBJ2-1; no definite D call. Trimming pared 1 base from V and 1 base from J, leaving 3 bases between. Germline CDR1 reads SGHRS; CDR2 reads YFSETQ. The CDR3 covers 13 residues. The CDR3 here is CASSLRSYNEQFF. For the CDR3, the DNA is TGCGCCAGCAGCTTGAGATCCTACAATGAGCAGTTCTTC.

CDR3 in amino acids: CASSRDSNTGELFF. The CDR3 DNA reads TGTGCCAGCAGCAGGGATTCGAACACCGGGGAGCTGTTTTTT. This chain uses TRBV27 with TRBJ2-2, with D possibly TRBD1 on 5 matching bases. CDR1 and CDR2 (germline): MNHEY, SMNVEV (reference sequence). V was shortened by 6 bases and J by 0 bases, with 8 bases between the two germline ends. There are 14 residues in the CDR3.

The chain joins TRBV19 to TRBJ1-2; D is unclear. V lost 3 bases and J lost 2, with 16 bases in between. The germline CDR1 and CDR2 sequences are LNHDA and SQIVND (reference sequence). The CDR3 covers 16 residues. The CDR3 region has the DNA TGTGCCAGTAGTATTGTTGGACGGAAGACAAACTATGGCTACACCTTC. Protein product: CASSIVGRKTNYGYTF.

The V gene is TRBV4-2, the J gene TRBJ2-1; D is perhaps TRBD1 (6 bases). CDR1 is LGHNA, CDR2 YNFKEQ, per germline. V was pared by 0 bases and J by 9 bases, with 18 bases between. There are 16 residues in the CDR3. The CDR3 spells CASSQDGVGARFEQFF. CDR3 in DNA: TGTGCCAGCAGCCAAGATGGGGTGGGGGCTCGGTTTGAGCAGTTCTTC.

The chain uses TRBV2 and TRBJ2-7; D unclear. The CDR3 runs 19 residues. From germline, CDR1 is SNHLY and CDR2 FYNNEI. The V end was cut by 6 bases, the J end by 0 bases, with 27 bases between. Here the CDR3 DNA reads TGTGCCAGCAGCCGCGGACCCCCCCGGCGCAGTTTAGCCTCCTACGAGCAGTACTTC. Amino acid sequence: CASSRGPPRRSLASYEQYF. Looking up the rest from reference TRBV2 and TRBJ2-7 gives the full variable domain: EPEVTQTPSHQVTQMGQEVILRCVPISNHLYFYWYRQILGQKVEFLVSFYNNEISEKSEIFDDQFSVERPDGSNFTLKIRSTKLEDSAMYFCASSRGPPRRSLASYEQYFGPGTRLTVT.

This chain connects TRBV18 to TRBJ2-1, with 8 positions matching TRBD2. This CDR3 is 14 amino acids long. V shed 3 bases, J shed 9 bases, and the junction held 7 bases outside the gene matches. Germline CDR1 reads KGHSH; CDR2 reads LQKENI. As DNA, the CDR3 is TGTGCCAGCTCACCCGGGAGGGCCGAGGGTGAGCAGTTCTTC. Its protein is CASSPGRAEGEQFF. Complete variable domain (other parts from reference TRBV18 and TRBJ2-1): NAGVMQNPRHLVRRRGQEARLRCSPMKGHSHVYWYRQLPEEGLKFMVYLQKENIIDESGMPKERFSAEFPKEGPSILRIQQVVRGDSAAYFCASSPGRAEGEQFFGPGTRLTVL.

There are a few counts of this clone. The CDR3 region is CASSYLAGGRYEQYF. DNA of the CDR3: TGTGCCAGCAGTTACTTGGCGGGAGGTAGATACGAGCAGTACTTC. The genes are TRBV6-5 and TRBJ2-7; the match to TRBD2 covers 8 bases. The germline gives CDR1 MNHEY, CDR2 SVGAGI. The CDR3 is 15 amino acids. Trimming took 1 base from V and 4 from J; bases not matched to a gene: 6.

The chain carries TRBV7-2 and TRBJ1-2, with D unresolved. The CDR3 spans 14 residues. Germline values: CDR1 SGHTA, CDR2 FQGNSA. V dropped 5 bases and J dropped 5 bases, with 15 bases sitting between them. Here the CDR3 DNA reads TGTGCCAGCAGCAAAGGCAGGTCAAGATATGGCTACACCTTC. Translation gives CASSKGRSRYGYTF.